A single sample gave rise to the 3 T cell receptor beta chains below, sequenced in a study of PD-L1 blockade in urothelial cancer. The assay was immunoSEQ multiplex PCR, and TCRdb's table has in-frame clones only and misses some. The data show about 37,000 clones, 82% seen once. Source: PBMCs, taken around atezolizumab (anti-PD-L1) treatment. The receptors here all came from a man between 60 and 75 years old with urothelial cancer.

The chain carries TRBV6-1 and TRBJ1-5; TRBD1 is a possible D gene (6 bases). The CDR3 contains 14 residues. CDR1 and CDR2 from the germline V gene are MNHNS and SASEGT. Trimming shortened V by 8 bases and J by 5 bases, and 16 bases separated the two germline ends. For the CDR3, the DNA is TGTGCCAGCCAGGGGTGGGGGCGGGATCAGCCCCAGCATTTT. This gives the protein CASQGWGRDQPQHF.

This clone was counted between two and nine times. The chain is built from TRBV18 and TRBJ2-5; 9 bases fit TRBD2. Trimming removed 3 bases from V and 4 bases from J; junction bases left unmatched: 12. Germline CDR1 reads KGHSH; CDR2 reads LQKENI. The CDR3 consists of 17 residues. Here the CDR3 reads CASSPSARAGGGETQYF. As DNA, the CDR3 is TGTGCCAGCTCACCGTCGGCTAGAGCGGGGGGCGGAGAGACCCAGTACTTC.

In its sample, this clone was seen once. The chain combines TRBV6-6 with TRBJ2-7, with 7 bases aligning to TRBD1. Germline CDR1 and CDR2: MNHNY and SVGAGI (reference sequence). J lost 0 bases, V lost 6 bases, and 8 bases had no gene match. This CDR3 has 15 amino acids. CDR3 sequence: CASRPPGQSSYEQYF. CDR3 bases: TGTGCCAGCAGACCACCGGGACAGAGCTCCTACGAGCAGTACTTC.